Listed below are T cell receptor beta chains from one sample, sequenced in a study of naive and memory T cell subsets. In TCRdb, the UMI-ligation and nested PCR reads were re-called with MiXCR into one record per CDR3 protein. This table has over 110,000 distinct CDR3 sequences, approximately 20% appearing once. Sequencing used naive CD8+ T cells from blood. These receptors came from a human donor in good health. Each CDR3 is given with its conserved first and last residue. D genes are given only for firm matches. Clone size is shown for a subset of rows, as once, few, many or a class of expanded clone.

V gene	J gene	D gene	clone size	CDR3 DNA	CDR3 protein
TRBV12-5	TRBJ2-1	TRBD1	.	TGTGCTAGTGGTTTGGTCCCGGGACAGGGGGCGAGTGAGCAGTTCTTC	CASGLVPGQGASEQFF
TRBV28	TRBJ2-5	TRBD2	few	TGTGCCAGCAGCTGGACTAGCGGGAGGTTGTACCAAGAGACCCAGTACTTC	CASSWTSGRLYQETQYF
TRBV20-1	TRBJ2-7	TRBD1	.	TGCAGTGCTGGACAGGGGGCTTACGAGCAGTACTTC	CSAGQGAYEQYF
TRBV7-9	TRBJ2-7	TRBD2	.	TGTGCCAGCAGCCTCCCGGCGGGGGGTTACGAGCAGTACTTC	CASSLPAGGYEQYF
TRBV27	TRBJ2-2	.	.	TGTGCCAGCAGTTATCGGGTGAACACCGGGGAGCTGTTTTTT	CASSYRVNTGELFF
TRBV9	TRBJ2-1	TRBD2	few	TGTGCCAGCAGCGTAGGAGGACTAGAGTCGGCGTTCTCCTACAATGAGCAGTTCTTC	CASSVGGLESAFSYNEQFF
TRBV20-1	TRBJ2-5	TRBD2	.	TGCAGTGCTAGACTATCTTGGCGGGAGTATCCGGAGACCCAGTACTTC	CSARLSWREYPETQYF
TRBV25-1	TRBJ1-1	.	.	TGTGCCAGCAGTGAATATTACGGGGGACAAGCGAACACTGAAGCTTTCTTT	CASSEYYGGQANTEAFF
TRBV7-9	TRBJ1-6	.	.	TGTGCCAGCAGCTTAGTTGGGGGCGGATCACCCCTCCACTTT	CASSLVGGGSPLHF
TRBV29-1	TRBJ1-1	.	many	TGCAGCGTTGGTCGGGGGACTGAAGCTTTCTTT	CSVGRGTEAFF
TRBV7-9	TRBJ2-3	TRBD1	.	TGTGCCAGCAGCCCAGGGGGACAGGGGAACACAGATACGCAGTATTTT	CASSPGGQGNTDTQYF
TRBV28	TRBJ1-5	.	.	TGTGCCAGCATATTGAGGGGTAATCAGCCCCAGCATTTT	CASILRGNQPQHF
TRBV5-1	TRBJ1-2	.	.	TGCGCCAGCAGCTTGCAAGGTCCAGATTATGGCTACACCTTC	CASSLQGPDYGYTF
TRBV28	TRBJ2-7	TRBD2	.	TGTGCCAGCAGTTTTGGTGGGTCGAGCGGGAGCTCCTACGAGCAGTACTTC	CASSFGGSSGSSYEQYF
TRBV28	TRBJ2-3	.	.	TGTGCCAGCAGTTCGCCAGACCACACAGATACGCAGTATTTT	CASSSPDHTDTQYF
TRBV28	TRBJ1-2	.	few	TGTGCCAGCAGTCTCCCAGGGGCAACACCTTATGGCTACACCTTC	CASSLPGATPYGYTF
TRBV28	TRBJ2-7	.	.	TGTGCCAGCAGTTTCCCCCTTGCATACGAGCAGTACTTC	CASSFPLAYEQYF
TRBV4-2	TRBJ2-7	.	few	TGTGCCAGCAGCCAAGCCGCCACAGGGATTTCGACCTACGAGCAGTACTTC	CASSQAATGISTYEQYF
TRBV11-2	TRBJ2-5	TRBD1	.	TGTGCCAGCAGCTTATACGACAGGGCCGAGACCCAGTACTTC	CASSLYDRAETQYF
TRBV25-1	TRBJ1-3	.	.	TGTGCCAGCAGTGAATTTTTTGGGACGGACGGCCTATATTTT	CASSEFFGTDGLYF
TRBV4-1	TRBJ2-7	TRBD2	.	TGCGCCAGCAGCCAAAATAGCGGGAGGGCCGACGAGCAGTACTTC	CASSQNSGRADEQYF
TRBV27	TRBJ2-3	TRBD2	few	TGTGCCAGCAGGCTAGCGGGAGCGCCCCCAGATACGCAGTATTTT	CASRLAGAPPDTQYF
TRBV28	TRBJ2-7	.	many	TGTGCCAGCAGTTTTTCCGGTTCCTACGAGCAGTACTTC	CASSFSGSYEQYF
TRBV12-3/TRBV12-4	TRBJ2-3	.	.	TGTGCCAGCAGTTTGGGGGGTGCGAATACGCAGTATTTT	CASSLGGANTQYF
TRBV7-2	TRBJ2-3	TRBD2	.	TGTGCCAGCAGCTTAATAGCGGGAGCAACAGATACGCAGTATTTT	CASSLIAGATDTQYF
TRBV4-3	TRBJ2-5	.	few	TGCGCCAGCAGCCAAGATTCGGGGCAAGAGACCCAGTACTTC	CASSQDSGQETQYF
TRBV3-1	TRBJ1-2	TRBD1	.	TGTGCCAGCAGCCAGCCGGGACAGGGGGACTATGGCTACACCTTC	CASSQPGQGDYGYTF
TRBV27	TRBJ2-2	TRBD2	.	TGTGCCAGCAGGGAGGGACTAGCGGGGGTCACCGGGGAGCTGTTTTTT	CASREGLAGVTGELFF
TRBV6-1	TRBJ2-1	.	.	TGTGCCAGCATAGGGGACAATGAGCAGTTCTTC	CASIGDNEQFF
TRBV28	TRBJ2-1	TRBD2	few	TGTACTACAAGCGGGAGGGCCTCCTACAATGAGCAGTTCTTC	CTTSGRASYNEQFF
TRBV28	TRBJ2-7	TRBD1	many	TGTGCCAGCAGTTTAGCAGGGGGCTACGAGCAGTACTTC	CASSLAGGYEQYF
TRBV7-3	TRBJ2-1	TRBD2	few	TGTGCCAGCAGTCCAGATATAGCGGGAGCTTACAATGAGCAGTTCTTC	CASSPDIAGAYNEQFF
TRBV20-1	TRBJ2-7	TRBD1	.	TGCAGTGCTAGAGGCGGAGTCCCGGGACAGCTTTACGAGCAGTACTTC	CSARGGVPGQLYEQYF
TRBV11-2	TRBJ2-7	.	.	TGTGCCAGCAGCCTTGCGGCGGGAACGTCCTACGAGCAGTACTTC	CASSLAAGTSYEQYF
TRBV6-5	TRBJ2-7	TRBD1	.	TGTGCCAGCAGTTACTCGGGACAGGAGTACGAGCAGTACTTC	CASSYSGQEYEQYF
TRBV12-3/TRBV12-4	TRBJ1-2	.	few	TGTGCCAGCAGCCCCGGTGACTATGGCTACACCTTC	CASSPGDYGYTF
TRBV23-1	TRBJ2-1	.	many	TGCGCCAGCAGTCAATCGGGCAGACACAATGAGCAGTTCTTC	CASSQSGRHNEQFF
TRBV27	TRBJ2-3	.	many	TGTGCCAGTCATCCAGCCGGAGGGCCGCTGACAGATACGCAGTATTTT	CASHPAGGPLTDTQYF
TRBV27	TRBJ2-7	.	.	TGTGCCAGCAGTGGGGACCTCCTTTACGAGCAGTACTTC	CASSGDLLYEQYF
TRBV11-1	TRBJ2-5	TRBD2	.	TGTGCCAGCAGCCTAGAACTAGCGGGAGGACCGATGCAGACCCAGTACTTC	CASSLELAGGPMQTQYF
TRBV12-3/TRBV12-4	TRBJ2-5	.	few	TGTGCCAGCAGTCTTGCTAGCGCAGAGACCCAGTACTTC	CASSLASAETQYF